The next 17 T cell receptor beta chains were all read from a single sample in a study of blood T cell repertoires in COVID-19. Using immunoSEQ multiplex PCR, the repertoire was profiled, and TCRdb retains in-frame clones only, with some absent. The sample holds 200,000 to 250,000 clones; roughly nine tenths are singletons and the top ten take 3% to 3.5%. The sequencing sample was made of PBMCs or T cells enriched from blood (not recorded which). The receptor source for this set is a woman aged 45-59 years in a cohort exposed to, infected with or recovered from COVID-19 (not recorded which).

This chain links TRBV29-1 with TRBJ1-5; possibly TRBD1 for D (6 bases). The V end lost 6 bases, the J end lost 5 bases, and 17 bases lay between the germline ends. The germline V gene has CDR1 SQVTM and CDR2 ANQGSEA. The CDR3 consists of 14 residues. The CDR3 coding sequence is TGCAGCGTGGCGACGGGACATCATGATCAGCCCCAGCATTTT. It yields the protein CSVATGHHDQPQHF.

This clone appeared a few times. This sequence joins TRBV3-1 (or the pseudogene TRBV3-2) and TRBJ2-7, with 8 bases identical to TRBD1. J lost 2 bases, V lost 1 base, and 10 bases had no gene match. This CDR3 has 17 amino acids. Germline V lookup: CDR1 LGHDT, CDR2 YNNKEL (reference sequence). CDR3 residues: CASSQGGQGRGAYEQYF. Here the CDR3 DNA reads TGTGCCAGCAGCCAAGGTGGACAGGGCCGAGGCGCCTACGAGCAGTACTTC.

The V and J genes are TRBV6-2 or TRBV6-3 and TRBJ1-5; unclear D gene. The CDR3 covers 14 residues. With 7 bases removed from V and 6 bases from J, the gap between germline ends came to 16 bases. The germline V gene encodes CDR1 MNHEY and CDR2 SVGEGT. The CDR3 region is CASTDSHTGQPQHF. The CDR3 nucleotides read TGTGCCAGCACTGACTCCCATACGGGTCAGCCCCAGCATTTT.

This chain joins TRBV30 and TRBJ1-4; tentative D call: TRBD1 (5 bases). In germline, CDR1 is GTSNPN, CDR2 SVGIG (reference sequence). The V end lost 1 base, the J end lost 8 bases, and 17 bases lay between the germline ends. This CDR3 is built from 15 residues. The CDR3 loop reads CAWSGPGREEEKLFF. The CDR3 DNA follows: TGTGCCTGGAGTGGGCCTGGCAGGGAAGAAGAAAAACTGTTTTTT.

The chain combines TRBV3-1 (or the pseudogene TRBV3-2) with TRBJ2-4, with D possibly matching TRBD2 (5 bases). The CDR3 runs 15 residues. Between the trimmed V and J ends, which lost 5 bases and 1 base, there was a span of 12 bases. The germline V gene encodes CDR1 LGHDT and CDR2 YNNKEL (reference sequence). The CDR3 DNA reads as TGTGCCAGCAGCGAACGGCGGGCGGCCAAAAACATTCAGTACTTC. It yields the protein CASSERRAAKNIQYF.

The chain joins TRBV5-1 to TRBJ1-4; D possibly corresponds to TRBD1 (6 bases). Trimming left V 1 base short and J 5 bases short, with 9 bases between. Germline CDR1 and CDR2: SGHRS and YFSETQ. The CDR3 length is 14 residues. This CDR3 reads CASSLWQGNEKLFF. The CDR3 DNA follows: TGCGCCAGCAGCTTGTGGCAGGGGAATGAAAAACTGTTTTTT.

Written as DNA, the CDR3 is TGCGCCAGCAGCCAAGTGCCAAGCGCGACCCGGTCCTACACCTTC. It specifies CASSQVPSATRSYTF. This sequence joins TRBV4-1 and TRBJ1-2; D is undetermined. The CDR3 spans 15 residues. CDR1 and CDR2 from the germline V gene are MGHRA and YSYEKL. The V gene lost 1 base and the J gene lost 10 bases, with 19 bases spanning the gap.

This chain joins TRBV18 and TRBJ2-3; 10 nucleotides match TRBD2. J gave up 4 bases and V 7 bases, and 2 bases lay outside the gene matches. Germline V CDR1 and CDR2: KGHSH, LQKENI. The CDR3 spans 13 residues. In DNA form, the CDR3 reads TGTGCCAGCTTGGGACTAGCGTCAGATACGCAGTATTTT. Translation: CASLGLASDTQYF.

This chain uses TRBV21-1 with TRBJ1-3; the D segment call TRBD1 is taken from the table without a DNA check. TRBV21-1 constitutes a pseudogene. The CDR3 length is 17 residues. The CDR3 DNA reads TGTGCCAGCAGCAACCCCGACAGGGGGGTTACTGGAAACACCATATATTTT. This sequence encodes CASSNPDRGVTGNTIYF.

J is TRBJ2-1 and V is TRBV7-6, with D tentatively TRBD2 (6 bases). The CDR3 totals 15 residues. Germline CDR1 and CDR2: SGHVS and FNYEAQ. Between the trimmed V and J ends, which lost 3 bases and 7 bases, there was a span of 16 bases. CDR3 in amino acids: CASSFLATRPNEQFF. The CDR3 DNA follows: TGTGCCAGCAGCTTTTTGGCGACTAGGCCTAATGAGCAGTTCTTC.

This chain connects TRBV28 to TRBJ2-5; unclear D gene. Germline V gene lookup returns CDR1 MDHEN and CDR2 SYDVKM. CDR3 length: 11 residues. The V gene lost 2 bases and the J gene lost 5 bases, with 3 bases spanning the gap. The CDR3 DNA reads TGTGCCAGCAGTTTACGGGAGACCCAGTACTTC. Amino acids: CASSLRETQYF. The full variable domain, rest sourced from reference TRBV28 and TRBJ2-5, is DVKVTQSSRYLVKRTGEKVFLECVQDMDHENMFWYRQDPGLGLRLIYFSYDVKMKEKGDIPEGYSVSREKKERFSLILESASTNQTSMYLCASSLRETQYFGPGTRLLVL.

There are a few counts of this clone. CDR3 residues: CASRDDGRGSSQHF. The DNA of the CDR3 is TGTGCCAGCAGGGACGACGGCAGGGGATCGTCCCAGCATTTT. The chain employs TRBV6-5 and TRBJ1-5, with D maybe TRBD1 (6 bases). The CDR3 length is 14 residues. Trimming removed 6 bases at V and 11 bases at J, with 20 bases between. Germline V gene lookup returns CDR1 MNHEY and CDR2 SVGAGI.

V gene TRBV7-8 combines with J gene TRBJ2-7; a possible D gene is TRBD1 (6 bases). Germline V gene sequence: CDR1 SGHVS, CDR2 FQNEAQ. The CDR3 spans 16 residues. V lost 2 bases and J 7 bases, leaving 21 bases between the germline ends. The chain's CDR3 is CASSLIGQGFFGEQYF. The CDR3 DNA is TGTGCCAGCAGCTTAATAGGGCAGGGGTTTTTTGGGGAGCAGTACTTC.

The chain employs TRBV5-6 and TRBJ2-7; D is possibly TRBD1 (6 bases). Germline CDR1 SGHDT, CDR2 YYEEEE. The CDR3 contains 13 residues. V was pared by 1 base and J by 12 bases, with 17 bases between. For the CDR3, the DNA is TGTGCCAGCAGCTTGAGGGCAGGGGTGGATCCGTACTTC. Its translation: CASSLRAGVDPYF.

The rearrangement links TRBV19 to TRBJ1-2, with TRBD1 identical over 11 bases. Germline values: CDR1 LNHDA, CDR2 SQIVND (reference sequence). Germline trimming cut 4 bases from V and 9 bases from J; bases unmatched to any gene: 1. The CDR3 is 12 amino acids. This CDR3 reads CASSRDRGSYTF. The DNA of the CDR3 is TGTGCCAGTAGTAGGGACAGGGGGAGCTACACCTTC.

The chain couples TRBV9 to TRBJ2-2; 10 bases agree with TRBD1. V lost 0 bases, J lost 4 bases, and 0 bases stayed unmatched. Per the germline V gene, CDR1 is SGDLS and CDR2 is YYNGEE. The CDR3 has 15 amino acids. The CDR3 bases are TGTGCCAGCAGCGTAGGGACAGGGGGCACCGGGGAGCTGTTTTTT. This sequence encodes CASSVGTGGTGELFF.

The chain couples TRBV19 to TRBJ2-2, with D possibly matching TRBD2 (5 bases). V was shortened by 7 bases and J by 0 bases, with 12 bases between the two germline ends. The CDR3 runs 15 residues. Germline values: CDR1 LNHDA, CDR2 SQIVND (reference sequence). The CDR3: CASNTRGTNTGELFF. DNA for the CDR3: TGTGCCAGTAATACTAGAGGGACGAACACCGGGGAGCTGTTTTTT.